This T cell receptor beta chain was documented in a study of graft-versus-host responses after intestinal transplantation. Study at large: Each recipient received a multivisceral, liver-intestinal, or isolated intestinal graft. Recipients across the board were started on anti-thymocyte globulin induction, then kept on tacrolimus and steroids for about 3 years.

In germline, CDR1 is KGHSH, CDR2 LQKENI. V lost 4 bases and J 1 base, leaving 17 bases between the germline ends. The CDR3 consists of 17 residues. Data came from immunoSEQ multiplex PCR; TCRdb stores just in-frame clones and leaves some out. The table includes about 23,000 clones, roughly 44% detected once. The study, taken as a whole, reports: Recipient marrow harbored GvH clones, some of which surfaced first in ileum or blood. The highest levels of circulating GvH clones went along with early declines in HvG clones after transplant.

CFSE-labeled responder cells (roughly 200,000) were plated with roughly 200,000 irradiated, violet-dye-labeled stimulator cells. The TCR originated in a human patient who was an organ donor for intestinal transplantation. This specimen was alloreactive CD8+ T cells from a mixed lymphocyte reaction culture, taken before transplantation. Subset reported: CFSE-low proliferating T cells sorted from approximately 6-day pre-transplant mixed lymphocyte reaction (GvH or HvG direction). The chain links TRBV18 to TRBJ1-5, with a tentative D call TRBD1 (5 bases). CDR3 loop: CASSRRVWGVSNQPQHF. The DNA of the CDR3 is TGTGCCAGCTCACGACGGGTTTGGGGCGTAAGCAATCAGCCCCAGCATTTT.